This entry is about one T cell receptor beta chain. TCRdb's copy holds only in-frame clones and misses some; the assay was immunoSEQ multiplex PCR. In the table there are about 72,000 clones, about nine tenths of which are singletons. The ends lost 3 bases at V and 6 bases at J; junction bases unmatched: 11. CDR3 length equals 15 residues. The germline V gene has CDR1 DFQATT and CDR2 SNEGSKA (reference sequence). These data belong to a study of blood T cell repertoires in COVID-19. What was sequenced was peripheral blood. The sequence was obtained from an older man with active or convalescent COVID-19. The rearrangement links TRBV20-1 to TRBJ1-5; 7 bases map to TRBD1. The CDR3, as DNA: TGCAGTGCTAGTCCCAGAACCGACAGGGCTCAGCCCCAGCATTTT. It encodes CSASPRTDRAQPQHF.